This TCR beta chain was documented in a study of cytomegalovirus exposure and HLA in healthy donors. The V gene lost 5 bases and the J gene lost 11 bases, with 10 bases spanning the gap. The CDR3 covers 11 residues. Germline values: CDR1 MNHEY, CDR2 SVGAGI. The PCR contained 60 Vbeta and 13 Jbeta primers. Some clones are missing from TCRdb's copy, which holds only in-frame ones; the method was immunoSEQ multiplex PCR. Of about 95,000 clones in the sample, roughly four fifths were seen once. With regard to this clone: What it binds is not known.

Study observations and caveats: Confirmation in vitro established that a few CMV-associated chains were specific for CMV antigens.

This sequence joins TRBV6-5 and TRBJ2-1, with TRBD1 as a possible D gene (5 bases). The clonotype originates from a young man in good health and CMV-seropositive. The sample comprised PBMCs. The CDR3 sequence: CASSADSKQFF. The CDR3 coding sequence is TGTGCCAGCAGTGCCGACAGCAAGCAGTTCTTC.